What follows are 3 T cell receptor beta chains derived from one specimen sequenced in a study of T cell changes during pregnancy in multiple sclerosis. Using immunoSEQ multiplex PCR, the repertoire was profiled, and TCRdb retains in-frame clones only, with some absent. The sample comprises over 50,000 clones, roughly 90% of which are singletons, and 0.45% to 0.65% rests with the top ten. Sequencing was performed on CD4+ T cells from peripheral blood mononuclear cells, taken after pregnancy. Receptors were obtained from a female donor with multiple sclerosis, enrolled in a pregnancy study.

The J gene is TRBJ2-1, the V gene TRBV5-1; D gene ambiguous. CDR3 length: 16 amino acids. CDR1 is SGHRS and CDR2 is YFSETQ in the germline V gene. Trimming stripped 3 bases from V and 0 bases from J, with 13 bases between. The DNA of the CDR3 is TGCGCCAGCAGCTCAGGAAAGCACAGCTCCTACAATGAGCAGTTCTTC. Residues: CASSSGKHSSYNEQFF.

The chain uses TRBV7-3 and TRBJ2-3; 10 nucleotides match TRBD2. The V gene's germline CDR1 is SGHTA and CDR2 FQGTGA. The CDR3 totals 16 residues. V was clipped by 2 bases and J by 1 base; unmatched bases: 3. The chain's CDR3 is CASSLVAGGGTDTQYF. CDR3 coding DNA: TGTGCCAGCAGCTTAGTAGCGGGAGGCGGCACAGATACGCAGTATTTT.

The rearrangement links TRBV2 to TRBJ1-1, with TRBD1 identical over 7 bases. This CDR3 is built from 16 residues. V was pared by 9 bases and J by 1 base, with 14 bases of the junction left unmatched. Germline V gene data show CDR1 as SNHLY and CDR2 as FYNNEI. The CDR3 is CASPSRDSVTNTEAFF. CDR3 coding DNA: TGTGCCAGTCCCTCCCGGGACAGCGTTACGAACACTGAAGCTTTCTTT.